This paragraph reports one T cell receptor beta chain. The sample belongs to a study of technical replicates of blood from a few donors. Measured with immunoSEQ multiplex PCR; TCRdb has only the in-frame clones, and not every one. The data contain roughly 100,000 clones, roughly 96% of them singletons. Germline lookup yields CDR1 LNHDA and CDR2 SQIVND (reference sequence). The CDR3 loop spans 15 amino acids. The V gene lost 1 base and the J gene lost 7 bases, with 14 bases spanning the gap. Sequencing input: T cells isolated from PBMCs. This rearrangement joins TRBV19 to TRBJ1-5, with D possibly being TRBD1 (5 bases). This receptor was identified in a human donor in good health. CDR3 protein: CASSIVGGLAQPQHF. In nucleotides, the CDR3 is TGTGCCAGTAGTATAGTGGGGGGTTTGGCGCAGCCCCAGCATTTT.